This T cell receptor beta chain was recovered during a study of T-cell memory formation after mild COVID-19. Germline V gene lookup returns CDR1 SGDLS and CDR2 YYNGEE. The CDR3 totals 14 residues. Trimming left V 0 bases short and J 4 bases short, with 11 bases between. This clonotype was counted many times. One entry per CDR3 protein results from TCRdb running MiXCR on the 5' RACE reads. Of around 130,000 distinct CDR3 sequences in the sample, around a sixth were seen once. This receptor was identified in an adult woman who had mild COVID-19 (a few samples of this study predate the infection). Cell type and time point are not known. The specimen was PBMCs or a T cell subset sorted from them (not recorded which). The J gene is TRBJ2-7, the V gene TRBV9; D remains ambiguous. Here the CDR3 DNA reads TGTGCCAGCAGCGTAGGGGATAGGGCATACGAGCAGTACTTC. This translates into CASSVGDRAYEQYF.